These 19 T cell receptor beta chains originate from one sample sequenced in a study of cytomegalovirus exposure and HLA in healthy donors. The PCR contained 60 Vbeta and 13 Jbeta primers. Assay: immunoSEQ multiplex PCR; the TCRdb copy retains only in-frame clones and omits some. Here the sample spans 120,000 to 150,000 clones, roughly three quarters being singletons. What was sequenced was PBMCs. These receptors all stem from a woman younger than 45 in good health and CMV-seronegative.

This clone has only one observation. The chain joins TRBV9 to TRBJ2-1; TRBD2 is a possible D gene (7 bases). Trimming took 0 bases from V and 5 from J, leaving 12 bases between them. Looked up from germline, CDR1 is SGDLS and CDR2 is YYNGEE. CDR3 length: 15 residues. The CDR3 spells CASSVGGGADNEQFF. CDR3 bases: TGTGCCAGCAGCGTAGGGGGGGGCGCGGACAATGAGCAGTTCTTC.

This clone was seen only a few times. The J gene is TRBJ2-5, the V gene TRBV18, with unresolved D. V lost 7 bases, J lost 1 base, and 10 bases lay in between. The germline CDR1 and CDR2 sequences are KGHSH and LQKENI. The CDR3 has 13 amino acids. The CDR3 sequence is CASFRGRQETQYF. DNA of the CDR3: TGTGCCAGCTTCCGAGGTCGCCAAGAGACCCAGTACTTC.

J is TRBJ1-1 and V is TRBV11-2; a possible D gene is TRBD1 (5 bases). This CDR3 has 13 residues. Trimming removed 2 bases at V and 4 bases at J, with 8 bases between. In germline, CDR1 is SGHAT, CDR2 FQNNGV. CDR3 nucleotides: TGTGCCAGCAGCTTACGGGGGGGCACTGAAGCTTTCTTT. This translates into CASSLRGGTEAFF.

The sample holds one count of this clone. A read error may account for a junction end that differs from germline. The V and J genes are TRBV4-1 and TRBJ1-4; a weak D match, TRBD1 (5 bases). The germline gives CDR1 MGHRA, CDR2 YSYEKL. CDR3 length equals 15 residues. CDR3 sequence (DNA): TGCGCCAGCGGCCAAGAGGGGCAGATTAATGAAAAACTGTTTTTT. Its protein is CASGQEGQINEKLFF.

The chain is built from TRBV5-1 and TRBJ1-1; TRBD1 is a possible D gene (6 bases). This CDR3 spans 13 amino acids. Germline V lookup: CDR1 SGHRS, CDR2 YFSETQ. Trimming removed 3 bases from V and 2 bases from J, with 8 bases in between. The CDR3 DNA reads TGCGCCAGCAGCTCACAGGGAAACACTGAAGCTTTCTTT. It is translated as CASSSQGNTEAFF.

The gene calls are TRBV2 and TRBJ2-1; weak D call: TRBD1 (7 bases). The CDR3 loop spans 14 amino acids. The germline V gene encodes CDR1 SNHLY and CDR2 FYNNEI. Trimming removed 8 bases at V and 3 bases at J, with 14 bases between. The CDR3 protein is CASAGQINYNEQFF. CDR3 bases: TGTGCCAGCGCGGGACAGATAAACTACAATGAGCAGTTCTTC.

This rearrangement joins TRBV9 to TRBJ2-1; D remains unclear. The germline V gene encodes CDR1 SGDLS and CDR2 YYNGEE. The CDR3 is 17 residues long. The V end was cut by 0 bases, the J end by 6 bases, with 19 bases between. The CDR3 sequence is CASSVVSPGLPPNEQFF. As DNA, the CDR3 is TGTGCCAGCAGCGTAGTAAGTCCCGGTCTTCCCCCCAATGAGCAGTTCTTC.

V and J are TRBV5-8 and TRBJ1-1, with D possibly TRBD1 on 5 matching bases. In germline, CDR1 is SGHTS, CDR2 YDEGEE. The CDR3 consists of 14 residues. V lost 4 bases and J lost 3, with 13 bases in between. The CDR3 reads CASSGQGFDTEAFF. The CDR3 region has the DNA TGTGCCAGCAGCGGACAAGGTTTCGACACTGAAGCTTTCTTT.

The gene calls are TRBV7-3 and TRBJ1-1; D not certain. The CDR3 is 13 residues long. V lost 4 bases, J lost 5 bases, and 11 bases lay in between. Germline loops: CDR1 SGHTA, CDR2 FQGTGA. The CDR3 spells CASSSGSETEAFF. For the CDR3, the DNA is TGTGCCAGCAGCTCGGGATCTGAAACTGAAGCTTTCTTT.

With respect to this clone: Mismatch with germline at one junction end may stem from a read error. This sequence joins TRBV23-1 and TRBJ2-7; D call uncertain. TRBV23-1 is an ORF for which the function is uncertain. The CDR3 is made up of 13 amino acids. The CDR3 protein is CASSHRVPYQQYF. CDR3 DNA: TGCGCCAGCAGTCACCGGGTCCCCTACCAGCAGTACTTC.

The genes are TRBV27 and TRBJ2-1; 7 nucleotides match TRBD2. The germline V gene has CDR1 MNHEY and CDR2 SMNVEV (reference sequence). The CDR3 covers 15 residues. The trim removed 2 bases at V and 10 bases at J, leaving 11 bases unmatched. This CDR3 reads CASSLRDYGGWEQFF. The CDR3 nucleotides are TGTGCCAGCAGTTTACGGGACTACGGAGGGTGGGAGCAGTTCTTC.

The V call is TRBV9, the J call TRBJ2-1; 8 nucleotides align to TRBD2. V dropped 4 bases and J dropped 2; count of bases not matched to a gene: 5. The CDR3 totals 15 residues. CDR1 and CDR2 (germline): SGDLS, YYNGEE. The CDR3 DNA reads as TGTGCCAGCAGCCTTAGCGGGGAACCCTACAATGAGCAGTTCTTC. It specifies CASSLSGEPYNEQFF.

Remarks on this clone: A junction boundary mismatches the germline segment, possibly from a read error. J is TRBJ2-3 and V is TRBV7-9, with D unclear. CDR3 length equals 12 residues. Germline assignment: CDR1 SEHNR and CDR2 FQNEAQ (reference sequence). The CDR3 reads CSSSLRANTQYF. The CDR3 nucleotides read TGTTCCAGCAGCTTAAGAGCGAATACGCAGTATTTT.

The V call is TRBV5-1, the J call TRBJ2-3, with 8 bases aligning to TRBD2. V lost 0 bases to trimming and J lost 6 bases; unmatched junction nucleotides: 6. The germline CDR1 and CDR2 sequences are SGHRS and YFSETQ. The CDR3 is 15 amino acids. The CDR3 DNA reads as TGCGCCAGCAGCTTGGCCGGGACTAGTGGGGATACGCAGTATTTT. Translation: CASSLAGTSGDTQYF.

The chain couples TRBV20-1 to TRBJ1-1, with D unresolved. This CDR3 has 11 amino acids. Trimming shortened V by 8 bases and J by 1 base, and 8 bases separated the two germline ends. Germline CDR1 reads DFQATT; CDR2 reads SNEGSKA (reference sequence). The CDR3 DNA reads TGCAGTTGTCGGGAGAACACTGAAGCTTTCTTT. This translates into CSCRENTEAFF.

This clone was picked up a small number of times. The chain couples TRBV4-1 to TRBJ1-1; D perhaps matches TRBD1 (6 bases). The germline V gene has CDR1 MGHRA and CDR2 YSYEKL. The CDR3 runs 15 residues. Deletions cut 4 bases from V and 1 base from J, with 13 bases between. The CDR3 DNA reads TGCGCCAGCAGCCCATACAGGGCCGAGAACACTGAAGCTTTCTTT. This sequence encodes CASSPYRAENTEAFF.

Note on this clone: The junction differs from germline at one of its ends, possibly a read error. The V and J genes are TRBV5-1 and TRBJ2-2; 9 nucleotides agree with TRBD2. In germline, CDR1 is SGHRS, CDR2 YFSETQ. The CDR3 covers 18 residues. CDR3 residues: CASNLASGTNTSTGELFF. CDR3 nucleotide sequence: TGCGCCAGCAACTTGGCTAGCGGGACAAATACGAGCACCGGGGAGCTGTTTTTT.

The chain has TRBV11-2 and TRBJ1-3, with a possible D match to TRBD1 (6 bases). Trimming took 2 bases from V and 6 from J, leaving 11 bases between them. This CDR3 contains 14 residues. Germline CDR1 and CDR2: SGHAT and FQNNGV. The CDR3 is CASSLRRGENTIYF. The CDR3 nucleotides are TGTGCCAGCAGCTTACGCAGGGGCGAAAACACCATATATTTT. Drawing the rest from reference TRBV11-2 and TRBJ1-3, the complete variable domain is EAGVAQSPRYKIIEKRQSVAFWCNPISGHATLYWYQQILGQGPKLLIQFQNNGVVDDSQLPKDRFSAERLKGVDSTLKIQPAKLEDSAVYLCASSLRRGENTIYFGEGSWLTVV.

J is TRBJ2-3 and V is TRBV27; 8 bases match TRBD2. J gave up 1 base and V 6 bases, and 6 bases lay outside the gene matches. The germline V gene has CDR1 MNHEY and CDR2 SMNVEV (reference sequence). The CDR3 is made up of 15 amino acids. DNA for the CDR3: TGTGCCAGCAGGCCCGGGGGGGCCGGCACAGATACGCAGTATTTT. Protein sequence: CASRPGGAGTDTQYF.